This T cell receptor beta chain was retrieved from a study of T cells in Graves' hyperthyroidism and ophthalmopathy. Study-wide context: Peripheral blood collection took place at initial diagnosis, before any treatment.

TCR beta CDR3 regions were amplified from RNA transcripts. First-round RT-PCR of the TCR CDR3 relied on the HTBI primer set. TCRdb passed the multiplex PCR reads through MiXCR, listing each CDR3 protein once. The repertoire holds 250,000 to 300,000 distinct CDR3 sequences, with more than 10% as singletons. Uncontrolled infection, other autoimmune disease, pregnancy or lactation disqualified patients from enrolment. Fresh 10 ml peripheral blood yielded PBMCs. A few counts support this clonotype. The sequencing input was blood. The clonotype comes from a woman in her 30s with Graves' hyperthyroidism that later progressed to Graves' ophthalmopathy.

The CDR3 protein is CASSHRGGDYEQYF. Written as DNA, the CDR3 is TGTGCCAGCAGTCATCGAGGGGGTGACTACGAGCAGTACTTC. The chain is built from TRBV4-2 and TRBJ2-7; TRBD1 is a possible D gene (6 bases). This CDR3 is built from 14 residues. Germline CDR1 and CDR2: LGHNA and YNFKEQ. V was trimmed by 6 bases and J by 3 bases, leaving 15 bases between them.